This TCR beta chain comes out of a study of control samples from healthy donors and cancer patients (dated by TCRdb to 2020 to 2021). Regarding this clone: Its cognate antigen has yet to be identified. Nothing much larger sits one base from this clone, and base qualities are not available.

The library relied on the immunoSEQ multiplex PCR assay. In TCRdb, the immuneACCESS table is reduced to in-frame sequences with V and J assigned. These tables do not hold every clone; where another copy was compared, an unresolved V gene accounts for under half, and the others remain unexplained. This sample gives under 150,000 clones in total; 75% to 90% of them show up just once. Just under 5% of the sample is in the top ten clones. The specimen sequenced was blood. The source is a man in his thirties or forties in good health.

Here is the DNA: TGCGCCAGCAGCTTGGAGTCAGACCAACAGCCCCAGCATTTT. Translated, this gives CASSLESDQQPQHF. The rearranged chain carries TRBV5-1 and TRBJ1-5; no confident D gene assignment can be made. The CDR3 goes from the cysteine to the phenylalanine over 14 residues. The entry retains the CDR3 DNA only, 42 bases that are in frame from base 1. The germline V gene specifies SGHRS as CDR1 and YFSETQ as CDR2. V and J lose 0 bases and 7 bases, and a span of 11 bases separates them.